The source of this TCR beta chain is a study of control samples from healthy donors and cancer patients. Here immunoSEQ multiplex PCR was the method, and the copy in TCRdb shows in-frame clones only, minus some. Among about 110,000 clones listed, under 90% were seen once. Germline V gene sequence: CDR1 KGHSH, CDR2 LQKENI. V was pared by 4 bases and J by 3 bases, with 14 bases between. This CDR3 spans 15 amino acids. Sequencing was done on a sample of blood. The chain uses TRBV18 and TRBJ2-3; D perhaps matches TRBD2 (5 bases). The receptor was isolated from a woman between 50 and 59 years old in good health. CDR3 sequence (DNA): TGTGCCAGCTCACGGTTCACTTTAGCGACAGATACGCAGTATTTT. Amino acid sequence: CASSRFTLATDTQYF.